Sequencing of this T cell receptor (beta chain) was carried out in a study of cytomegalovirus exposure and HLA in healthy donors. Across the study: Later analysis reported that the roughly 120 validation repertoires shared the platform of the 500 to 750 first-cohort repertoires.

Comment on this clone: The antigen is undetermined.

CDR1 and CDR2 from the germline V gene are LNHDA and SQIVND (reference sequence). V trimming: 2 bases; J trimming: 0 bases; junction bases outside the gene matches: 7. This CDR3 has 17 residues. Sequencing used immunoSEQ multiplex PCR; TCRdb keeps in-frame clones, though not all of them. The repertoire consists of approximately 200,000 clones, with about 81% occurring once and the leading ten covering less than 1.5%. Whole-study findings and limits: Subsequent analysis revealed that first-cohort TCR clusters tended to co-occur in the roughly 120 validation repertoires. A few of the chains that were CMV-associated were confirmed in vitro to be specific for CMV antigens.

This chain links TRBV19 with TRBJ1-1; 9 bases fit TRBD1. The sequence came from a woman aged 25 to 45 in good health and CMV-seronegative. The sequenced material came from PBMCs. DNA for the CDR3: TGTGCCAGTAGTATAAGGGACAGGGAGGGTTTGAACACTGAAGCTTTCTTT. The encoded protein is CASSIRDREGLNTEAFF.